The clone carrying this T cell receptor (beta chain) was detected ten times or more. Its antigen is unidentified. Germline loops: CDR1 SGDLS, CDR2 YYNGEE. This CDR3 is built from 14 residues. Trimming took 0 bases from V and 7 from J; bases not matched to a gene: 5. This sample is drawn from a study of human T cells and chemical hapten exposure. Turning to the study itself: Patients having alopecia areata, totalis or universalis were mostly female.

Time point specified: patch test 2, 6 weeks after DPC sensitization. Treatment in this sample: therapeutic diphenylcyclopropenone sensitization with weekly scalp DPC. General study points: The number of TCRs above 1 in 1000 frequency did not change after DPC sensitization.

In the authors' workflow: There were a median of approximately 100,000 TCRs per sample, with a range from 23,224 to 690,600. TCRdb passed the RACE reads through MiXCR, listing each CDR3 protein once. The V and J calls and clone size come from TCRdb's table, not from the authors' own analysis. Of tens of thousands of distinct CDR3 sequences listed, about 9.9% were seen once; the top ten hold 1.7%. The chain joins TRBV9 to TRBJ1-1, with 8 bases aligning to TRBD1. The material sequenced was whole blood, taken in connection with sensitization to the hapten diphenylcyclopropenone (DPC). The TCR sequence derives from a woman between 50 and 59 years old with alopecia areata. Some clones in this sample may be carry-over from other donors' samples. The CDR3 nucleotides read TGTGCCAGCAGCGTAGACCCAGGGGGCCGTGAAGCTTTCTTT. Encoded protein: CASSVDPGGREAFF.